This note documents a single T cell receptor (beta chain) sequence. The sample belongs to a study of T-cell memory formation after mild COVID-19. Whole-study context: TCR clusters were largely donor specific.

The CDR3 covers 17 residues. With 0 bases clipped from V and 6 bases from J, the junction kept 13 bases outside the gene matches. The germline V gene encodes CDR1 SGHKS and CDR2 YYEKEE (reference sequence). One entry per CDR3 protein, called by TCRdb with MiXCR from the 5' RACE reads. The sample holds about 270,000 distinct CDR3 sequences, about 16% seen once. The sequence was obtained from an adult woman who had mild COVID-19 (a few samples of this study predate the infection). Cell type and time point are not known. The sequenced sample consisted of PBMCs or a T cell subset sorted from them (not recorded which). This chain connects TRBV5-5 to TRBJ1-1; 8 bases are shared with TRBD1. The chain's CDR3 is CASSLAPDRALGAEAFF. CDR3 bases: TGTGCCAGCAGCTTGGCCCCGGACAGGGCTTTGGGCGCTGAAGCTTTCTTT.